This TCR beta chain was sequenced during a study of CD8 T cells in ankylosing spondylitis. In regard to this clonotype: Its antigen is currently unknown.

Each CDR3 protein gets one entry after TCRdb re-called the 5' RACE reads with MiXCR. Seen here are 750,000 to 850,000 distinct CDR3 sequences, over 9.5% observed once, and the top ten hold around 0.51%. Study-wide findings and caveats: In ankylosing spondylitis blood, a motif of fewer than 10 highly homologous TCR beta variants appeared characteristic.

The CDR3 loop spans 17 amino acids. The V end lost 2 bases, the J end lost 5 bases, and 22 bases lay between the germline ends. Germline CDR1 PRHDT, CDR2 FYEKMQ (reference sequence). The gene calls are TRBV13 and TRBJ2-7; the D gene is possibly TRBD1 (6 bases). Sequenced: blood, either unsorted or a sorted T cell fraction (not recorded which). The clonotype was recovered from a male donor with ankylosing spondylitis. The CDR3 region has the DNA TGTGCCAGCAGCTTAAATATCAGGGCAGGGGAAGTGCACGAGCAGTACTTC. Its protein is CASSLNIRAGEVHEQYF.